This entry lists 10 T cell receptor beta chains sequenced from one sample in a study of blood T cell repertoires in COVID-19. Assay: immunoSEQ multiplex PCR; the TCRdb copy retains only in-frame clones and omits some. Of fewer than 250,000 clones listed, 80% to 90% are singletons. The source material was peripheral blood. The receptor set was obtained from a woman aged 70 to 79 with acute or convalescent COVID-19.

The chain recombines TRBV3-1 (or the pseudogene TRBV3-2) with TRBJ2-3, with TRBD1 as a possible D gene (5 bases). Germline assignment: CDR1 LGHDT and CDR2 YNNKEL (reference sequence). The CDR3 covers 11 residues. The V and J ends lost 6 bases and 9 bases respectively, with 10 bases between them. This CDR3 is CASRQGGTQYF. The CDR3 nucleotides are TGTGCCAGCAGGCAGGGCGGCACGCAGTATTTT.

The chain links TRBV19 to TRBJ1-1; weak D call: TRBD1 (5 bases). The CDR3 spans 16 residues. Looked up from germline, CDR1 is LNHDA and CDR2 is SQIVND (reference sequence). Trimming took off 7 bases at V and 1 base at J, with 19 bases between the two ends. CDR3 bases: TGTGCCAGTAAATATGGGGGGGTAATTCGGAACACTGAAGCTTTCTTT. This codes for CASKYGGVIRNTEAFF.

The J gene is TRBJ2-7, the V gene TRBV6-5; D might be TRBD2 (5 bases). Germline V gene lookup returns CDR1 MNHEY and CDR2 SVGAGI. The V and J ends lost 4 bases and 3 bases respectively, with 10 bases between them. The CDR3 has 13 amino acids. The CDR3 spells CASSSIGGYEQYF. Written as DNA, the CDR3 is TGTGCCAGCAGTTCGATCGGAGGCTACGAGCAGTACTTC.

This chain connects TRBV5-1 to TRBJ1-2, with D unresolved. The V end lost 4 bases, the J end lost 8 bases, and 18 bases lay between the germline ends. There are 14 residues in the CDR3. Germline V gives CDR1 SGHRS, CDR2 YFSETQ. The CDR3, as DNA: TGCGCCAGCAGCCGAGACATCACGGCGAAGGGCTACACCTTC. Translated: CASSRDITAKGYTF.

This clone was recorded once. This rearrangement joins TRBV6-5 to TRBJ1-1, with D perhaps TRBD1 (5 bases). Germline CDR1 reads MNHEY; CDR2 reads SVGAGI. CDR3 size: 16 residues. Trimming left V 0 bases short and J 5 bases short, with 16 bases between. CDR3 nucleotides: TGTGCCAGCAGTTACTCAAGACAGCCGCGGTGGACTGAAGCTTTCTTT. It codes for CASSYSRQPRWTEAFF.

CDR3: CASSFGQGSQPQHF. CDR3 DNA sequence: TGTGCCAGCAGCTTCGGACAGGGGAGCCAGCCCCAGCATTTT. The chain carries TRBV5-5 and TRBJ1-5; 9 positions match TRBD1. Unmatched junction bases numbered 4, after V lost 2 bases and J lost 7 bases. Germline assignment: CDR1 SGHKS and CDR2 YYEKEE (reference sequence). The CDR3 spans 14 residues.

About this clone itself: This sample includes further DNA sequences coding for the same CDR3. This chain uses TRBV4-1 with TRBJ1-5; possible D gene TRBD1, 5 bases. CDR1 is MGHRA, CDR2 YSYEKL, per germline. Deletions cut 0 bases from V and 1 base from J, with 10 bases between. This CDR3 is 16 amino acids long. The CDR3 DNA sequence: TGCGCCAGCAGCCAAGAGGGGGGTTTGAGCAATCAGCCCCAGCATTTT. It encodes CASSQEGGLSNQPQHF.

A few counts support this clone. The chain joins TRBV4-1 to TRBJ1-4; 7 nucleotides agree with TRBD1. CDR3 length: 16 amino acids. V gave up 1 base and J gave up 4 bases; unmatched junction bases: 6. The germline V gene has CDR1 MGHRA and CDR2 YSYEKL. The CDR3 loop reads CASSQGGTANNEKLFF. Written as DNA, the CDR3 is TGCGCCAGCAGCCAAGGAGGGACAGCTAATAATGAAAAACTGTTTTTT.

About this clone itself: The same CDR3 arises from other DNA sequences in this sample as well. V gene TRBV10-3 combines with J gene TRBJ1-3; no clear D gene. The CDR3 runs to 12 residues. Trimming cost V 9 bases and J 0 bases, with 6 bases left between them. Per germline, CDR1 ENHRY and CDR2 SYGVKD. In DNA, the CDR3 is TGTGCCATACAGAGCTCTGGAAACACCATATATTTT. This sequence encodes CAIQSSGNTIYF.

This clone was seen a handful of times. The chain links TRBV6-5 to TRBJ1-1; D gene uncertain. CDR3 length equals 15 residues. The V end lost 5 bases, the J end lost 1 base, and 14 bases lay between the germline ends. CDR1 is MNHEY and CDR2 is SVGAGI in the germline V gene. The CDR3 region is CASSRWGGRNTEAFF. In DNA form, the CDR3 reads TGTGCCAGCAGTCGTTGGGGAGGGCGGAACACTGAAGCTTTCTTT.